The clone carrying this T cell receptor (beta chain) appeared a few times. Its antigen is still unknown. TCRdb re-called the RT-PCR reads through MiXCR, storing one row per CDR3 protein. The sample gives approximately 700,000 distinct CDR3 sequences, 15% to 18% of which show up once; around a tenth is in the top ten. These data come from a study of response to subunit inactivated influenza vaccine. Study-wide findings and caveats: Each seasonal influenza vaccination recruits few new T cells, the authors suggested.

The CDR3 length is 13 residues. V shed 3 bases and J shed 5 bases, with 11 bases lying between them. The specimen was PBMCs from blood, collected approximately 13 days after vaccination. The origin of this receptor is a man aged 50 or older who received an inactivated influenza vaccine. The V call is TRBV12-3 or TRBV12-4, the J call TRBJ2-7; perhaps TRBD1 as D (5 bases). Written as DNA, the CDR3 is TGTGCCAGCAGTTTTGGGTCAGGGAACGAGCAGTACTTC. Residues: CASSFGSGNEQYF.